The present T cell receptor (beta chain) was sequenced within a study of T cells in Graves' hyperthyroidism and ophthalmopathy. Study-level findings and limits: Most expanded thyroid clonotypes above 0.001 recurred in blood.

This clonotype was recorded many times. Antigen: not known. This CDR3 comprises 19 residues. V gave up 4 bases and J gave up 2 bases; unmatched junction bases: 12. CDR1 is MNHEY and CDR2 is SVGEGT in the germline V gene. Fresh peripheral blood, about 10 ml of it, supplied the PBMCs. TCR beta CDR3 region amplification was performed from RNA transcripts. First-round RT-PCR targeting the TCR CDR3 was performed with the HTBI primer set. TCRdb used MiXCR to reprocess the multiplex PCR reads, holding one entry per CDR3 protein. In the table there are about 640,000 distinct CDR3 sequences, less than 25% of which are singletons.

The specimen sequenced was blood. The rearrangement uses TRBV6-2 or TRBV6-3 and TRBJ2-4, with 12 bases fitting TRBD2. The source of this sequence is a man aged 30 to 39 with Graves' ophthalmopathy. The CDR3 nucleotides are TGTGCCAGCAGTTCCTATACCTTGACTAGCGGGGGACCCAAAAACATTCAGTACTTC. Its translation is CASSSYTLTSGGPKNIQYF.